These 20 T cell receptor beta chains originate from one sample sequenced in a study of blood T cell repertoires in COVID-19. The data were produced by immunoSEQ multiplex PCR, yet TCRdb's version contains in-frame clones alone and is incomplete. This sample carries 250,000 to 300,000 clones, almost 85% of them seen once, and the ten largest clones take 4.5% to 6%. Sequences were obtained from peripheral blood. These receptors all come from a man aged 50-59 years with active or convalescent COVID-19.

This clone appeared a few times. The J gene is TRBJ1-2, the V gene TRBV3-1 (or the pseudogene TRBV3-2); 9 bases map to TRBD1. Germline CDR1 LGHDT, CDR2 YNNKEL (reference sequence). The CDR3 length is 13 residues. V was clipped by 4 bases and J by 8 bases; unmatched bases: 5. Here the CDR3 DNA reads TGTGCCAGCAGCCTACAGGGGGCGGAGGGCTACACCTTC. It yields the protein CASSLQGAEGYTF.

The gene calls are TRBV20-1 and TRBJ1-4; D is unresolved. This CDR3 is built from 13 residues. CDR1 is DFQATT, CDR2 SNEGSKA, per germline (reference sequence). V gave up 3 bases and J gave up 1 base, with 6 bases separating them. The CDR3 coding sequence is TGCAGTGCTAGTGACGGAACTAATGAAAAACTGTTTTTT. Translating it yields CSASDGTNEKLFF.

The CDR3 DNA is TGTGCCACCCAGCCAGGCTTGTACACTGAAGCTTTCTTT. It translates to CATQPGLYTEAFF. This rearrangement joins TRBV19 to TRBJ1-1, with D unresolved. CDR1 LNHDA and CDR2 SQIVND come from the germline V gene (reference sequence). CDR3 length: 13 residues. The V and J ends lost 10 bases and 3 bases respectively, with 15 bases between them.

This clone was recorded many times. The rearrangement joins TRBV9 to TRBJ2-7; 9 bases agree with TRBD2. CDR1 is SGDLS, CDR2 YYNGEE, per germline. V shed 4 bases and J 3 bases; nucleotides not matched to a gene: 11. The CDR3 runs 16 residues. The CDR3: CASSPGASGTYYEQYF. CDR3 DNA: TGTGCCAGCAGCCCTGGGGCTAGCGGGACCTACTACGAGCAGTACTTC.

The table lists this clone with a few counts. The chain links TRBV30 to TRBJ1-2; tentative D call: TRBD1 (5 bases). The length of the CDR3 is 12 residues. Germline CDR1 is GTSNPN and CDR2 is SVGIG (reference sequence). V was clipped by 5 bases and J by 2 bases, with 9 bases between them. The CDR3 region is CAWAEGNYGYTF. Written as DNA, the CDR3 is TGTGCCTGGGCGGAGGGGAACTATGGCTACACCTTC.

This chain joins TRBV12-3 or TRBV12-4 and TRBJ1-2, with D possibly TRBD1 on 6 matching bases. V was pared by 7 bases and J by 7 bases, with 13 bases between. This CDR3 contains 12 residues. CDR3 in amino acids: CASNPSGVGYTF. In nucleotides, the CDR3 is TGTGCCAGCAACCCATCAGGGGTTGGCTACACCTTC.

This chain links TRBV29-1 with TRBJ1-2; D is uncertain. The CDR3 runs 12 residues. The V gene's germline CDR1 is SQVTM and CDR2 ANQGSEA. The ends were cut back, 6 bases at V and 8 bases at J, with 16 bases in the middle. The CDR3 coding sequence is TGCAGCGTCCCCATCCGCCGTGGCGGCTACACCTTC. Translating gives CSVPIRRGGYTF.

This chain's CDR3 is CASSGTAVGNTIYF. The DNA of the CDR3 is TGTGCCAGCAGTGGCACAGCGGTTGGAAACACCATATATTTT. The V call is TRBV28, the J call TRBJ1-3, with D uncertain. The germline V gene encodes CDR1 MDHEN and CDR2 SYDVKM. This CDR3 is built from 14 residues. With 5 bases removed from V and 3 bases from J, the gap between germline ends came to 11 bases.

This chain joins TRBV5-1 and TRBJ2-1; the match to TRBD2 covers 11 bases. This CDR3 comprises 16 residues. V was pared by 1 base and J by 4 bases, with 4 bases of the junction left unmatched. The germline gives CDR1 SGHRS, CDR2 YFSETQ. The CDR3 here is CASSLPGTSGYNEQFF. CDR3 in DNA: TGCGCCAGCAGCTTGCCAGGGACTAGCGGTTACAATGAGCAGTTCTTC.

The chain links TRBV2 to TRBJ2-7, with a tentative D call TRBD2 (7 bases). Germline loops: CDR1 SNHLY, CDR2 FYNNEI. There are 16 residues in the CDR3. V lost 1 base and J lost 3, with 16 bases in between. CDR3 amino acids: CASSEGRGGHFYEQYF. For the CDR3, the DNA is TGTGCCAGCAGTGAAGGAAGGGGGGGGCATTTCTACGAGCAGTACTTC.

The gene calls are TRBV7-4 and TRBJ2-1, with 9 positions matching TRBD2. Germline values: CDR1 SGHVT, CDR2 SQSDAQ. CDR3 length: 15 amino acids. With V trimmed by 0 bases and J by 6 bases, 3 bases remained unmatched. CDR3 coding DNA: TGTGCCAGCAGCTTAGCTAGCGGGAGATTCAATGAGCAGTTCTTC. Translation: CASSLASGRFNEQFF.

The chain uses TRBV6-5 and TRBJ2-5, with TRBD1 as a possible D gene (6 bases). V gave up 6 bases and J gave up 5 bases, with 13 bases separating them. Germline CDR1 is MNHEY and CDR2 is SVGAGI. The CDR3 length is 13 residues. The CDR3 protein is CASSPGQIETQYF. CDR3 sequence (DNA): TGTGCCAGCAGCCCCGGACAGATCGAGACCCAGTACTTC.

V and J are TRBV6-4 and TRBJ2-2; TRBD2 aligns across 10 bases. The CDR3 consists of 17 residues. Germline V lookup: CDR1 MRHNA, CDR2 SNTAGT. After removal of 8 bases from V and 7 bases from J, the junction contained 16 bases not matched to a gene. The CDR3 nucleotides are TGTGCCAGCGCCCTCCAAAGCGGGAGGGCCTTTGACGGGGAGCTGTTTTTT. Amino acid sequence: CASALQSGRAFDGELFF.

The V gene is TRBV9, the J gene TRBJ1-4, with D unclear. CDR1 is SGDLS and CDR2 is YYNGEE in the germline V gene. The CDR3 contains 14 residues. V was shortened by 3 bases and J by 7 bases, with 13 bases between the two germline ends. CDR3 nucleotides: TGTGCCAGCAGCGCCGGGATCAAGGGTGAAAAACTGTTTTTT. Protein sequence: CASSAGIKGEKLFF.

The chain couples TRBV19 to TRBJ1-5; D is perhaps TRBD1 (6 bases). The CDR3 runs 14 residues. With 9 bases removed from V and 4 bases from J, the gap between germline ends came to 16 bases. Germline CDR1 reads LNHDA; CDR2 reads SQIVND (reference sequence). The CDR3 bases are TGTGCCAGCAGGGGATCTCTAGGTAATCAGCCCCAGCATTTT. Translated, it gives CASRGSLGNQPQHF.

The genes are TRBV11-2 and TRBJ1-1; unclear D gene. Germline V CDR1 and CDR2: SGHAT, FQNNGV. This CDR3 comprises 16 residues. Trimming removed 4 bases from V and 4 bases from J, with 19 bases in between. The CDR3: CASSSAWPGRGTEAFF. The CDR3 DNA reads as TGTGCCAGCAGCTCCGCTTGGCCTGGCCGGGGCACTGAAGCTTTCTTT.

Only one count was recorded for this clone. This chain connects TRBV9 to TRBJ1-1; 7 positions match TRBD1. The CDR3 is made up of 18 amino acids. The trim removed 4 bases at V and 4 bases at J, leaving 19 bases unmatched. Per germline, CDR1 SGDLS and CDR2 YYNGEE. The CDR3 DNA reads TGTGCCAGCAGCCCCCGCTCAGGACAGGTCCCTCCCGGCACTGAAGCTTTCTTT. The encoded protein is CASSPRSGQVPPGTEAFF.

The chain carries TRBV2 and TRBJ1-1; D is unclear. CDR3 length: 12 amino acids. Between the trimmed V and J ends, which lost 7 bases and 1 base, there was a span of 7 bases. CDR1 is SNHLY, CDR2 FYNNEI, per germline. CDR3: CASTTANTEAFF. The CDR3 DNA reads TGTGCCAGCACTACAGCGAACACTGAAGCTTTCTTT.

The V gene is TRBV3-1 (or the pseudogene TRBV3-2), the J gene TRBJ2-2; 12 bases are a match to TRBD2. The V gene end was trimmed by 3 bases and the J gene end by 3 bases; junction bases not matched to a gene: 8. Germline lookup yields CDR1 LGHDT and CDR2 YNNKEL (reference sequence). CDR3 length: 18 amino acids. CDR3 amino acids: CASSQGASGRADTGELFF. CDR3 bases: TGTGCCAGCAGCCAGGGGGCTAGCGGGAGGGCCGACACCGGGGAGCTGTTTTTT.

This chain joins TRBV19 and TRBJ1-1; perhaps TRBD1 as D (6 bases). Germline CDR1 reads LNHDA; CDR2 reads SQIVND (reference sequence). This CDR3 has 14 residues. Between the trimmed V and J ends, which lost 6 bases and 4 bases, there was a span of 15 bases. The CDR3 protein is CASSLQGLGTEAFF. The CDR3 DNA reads TGTGCCAGTAGCCTACAGGGTCTGGGCACTGAAGCTTTCTTT. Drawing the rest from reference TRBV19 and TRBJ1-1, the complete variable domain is DGGITQSPKYLFRKEGQNVTLSCEQNLNHDAMYWYRQDPGQGLRLIYYSQIVNDFQKGDIAEGYSVSREKKESFPLTVTSAQKNPTAFYLCASSLQGLGTEAFFGQGTRLTVV.